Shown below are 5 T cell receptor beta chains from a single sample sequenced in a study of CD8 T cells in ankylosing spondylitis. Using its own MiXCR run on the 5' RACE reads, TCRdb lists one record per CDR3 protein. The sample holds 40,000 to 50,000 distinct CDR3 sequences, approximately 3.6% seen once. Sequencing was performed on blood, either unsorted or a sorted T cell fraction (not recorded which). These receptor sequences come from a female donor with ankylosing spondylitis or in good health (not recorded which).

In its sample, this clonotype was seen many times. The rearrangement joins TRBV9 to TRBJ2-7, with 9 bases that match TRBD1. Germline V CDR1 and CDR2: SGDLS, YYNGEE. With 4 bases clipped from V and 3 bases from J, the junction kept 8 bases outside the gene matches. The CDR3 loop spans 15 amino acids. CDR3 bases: TGTGCCAGCAGCACGGGGACAGGGAGGGGCTACGAGCAGTACTTC. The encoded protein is CASSTGTGRGYEQYF.

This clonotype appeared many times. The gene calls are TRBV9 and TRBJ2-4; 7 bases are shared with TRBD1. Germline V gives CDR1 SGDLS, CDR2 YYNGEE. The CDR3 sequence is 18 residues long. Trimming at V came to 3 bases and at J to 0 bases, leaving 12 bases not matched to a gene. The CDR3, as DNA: TGTGCCAGCAGCGCAGACCAAGGGACAGCGTTAGCCAAAAACATTCAGTACTTC. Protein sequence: CASSADQGTALAKNIQYF.

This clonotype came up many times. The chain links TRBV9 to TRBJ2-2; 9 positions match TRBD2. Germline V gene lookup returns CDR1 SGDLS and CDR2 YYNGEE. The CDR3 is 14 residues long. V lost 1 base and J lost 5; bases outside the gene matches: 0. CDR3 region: CASSVLAGTGELFF. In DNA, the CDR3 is TGTGCCAGCAGCGTACTAGCGGGAACCGGGGAGCTGTTTTTT. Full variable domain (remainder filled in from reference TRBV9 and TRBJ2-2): DSGVTQTPKHLITATGQRVTLRCSPRSGDLSVYWYQQSLDQGLQFLIQYYNGEERAKGNILERFSAQQFPDLHSELNLSSLELGDSALYFCASSVLAGTGELFFGEGSRLTVL.

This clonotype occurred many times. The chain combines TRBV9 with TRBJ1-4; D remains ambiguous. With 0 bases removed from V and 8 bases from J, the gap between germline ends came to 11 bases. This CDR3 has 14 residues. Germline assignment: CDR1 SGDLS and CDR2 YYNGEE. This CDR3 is CASSVDDIYEKLFF. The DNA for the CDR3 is TGTGCCAGCAGCGTAGACGATATTTACGAAAAACTGTTTTTT.

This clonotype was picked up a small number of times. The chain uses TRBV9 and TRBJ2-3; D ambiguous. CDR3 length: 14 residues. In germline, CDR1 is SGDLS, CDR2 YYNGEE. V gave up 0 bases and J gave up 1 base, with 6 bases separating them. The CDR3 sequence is CASSVGKGTDTQYF. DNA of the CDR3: TGTGCCAGCAGCGTAGGAAAGGGCACAGATACGCAGTATTTT.